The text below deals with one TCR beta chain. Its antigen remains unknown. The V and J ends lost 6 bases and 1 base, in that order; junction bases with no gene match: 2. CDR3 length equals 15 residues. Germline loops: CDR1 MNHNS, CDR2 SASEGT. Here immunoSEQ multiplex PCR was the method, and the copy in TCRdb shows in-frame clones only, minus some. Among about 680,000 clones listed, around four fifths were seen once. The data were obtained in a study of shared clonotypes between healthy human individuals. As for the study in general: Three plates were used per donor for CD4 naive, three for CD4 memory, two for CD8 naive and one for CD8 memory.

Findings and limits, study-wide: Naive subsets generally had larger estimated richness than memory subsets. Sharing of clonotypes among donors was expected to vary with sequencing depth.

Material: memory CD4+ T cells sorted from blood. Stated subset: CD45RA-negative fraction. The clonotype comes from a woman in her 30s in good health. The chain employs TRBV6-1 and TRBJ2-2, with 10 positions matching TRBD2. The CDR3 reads CASRLAGGNTGELFF. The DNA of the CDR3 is TGTGCCAGCAGGTTAGCGGGAGGGAACACCGGGGAGCTGTTTTTT.